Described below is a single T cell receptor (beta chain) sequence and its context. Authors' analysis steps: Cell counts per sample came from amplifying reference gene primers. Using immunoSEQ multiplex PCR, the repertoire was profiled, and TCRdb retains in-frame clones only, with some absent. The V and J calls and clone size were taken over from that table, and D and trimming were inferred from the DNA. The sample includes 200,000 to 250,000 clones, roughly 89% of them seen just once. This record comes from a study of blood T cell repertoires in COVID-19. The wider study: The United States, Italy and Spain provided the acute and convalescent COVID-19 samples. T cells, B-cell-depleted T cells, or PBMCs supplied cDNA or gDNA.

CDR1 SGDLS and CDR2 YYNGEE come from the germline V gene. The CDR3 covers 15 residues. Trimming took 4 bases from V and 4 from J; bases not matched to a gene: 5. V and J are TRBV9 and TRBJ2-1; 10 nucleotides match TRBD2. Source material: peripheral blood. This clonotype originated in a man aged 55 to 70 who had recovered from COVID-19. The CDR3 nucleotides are TGTGCCAGCAGCTCTCTAGCGGGGGATTACAATGAGCAGTTCTTC. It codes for CASSSLAGDYNEQFF.